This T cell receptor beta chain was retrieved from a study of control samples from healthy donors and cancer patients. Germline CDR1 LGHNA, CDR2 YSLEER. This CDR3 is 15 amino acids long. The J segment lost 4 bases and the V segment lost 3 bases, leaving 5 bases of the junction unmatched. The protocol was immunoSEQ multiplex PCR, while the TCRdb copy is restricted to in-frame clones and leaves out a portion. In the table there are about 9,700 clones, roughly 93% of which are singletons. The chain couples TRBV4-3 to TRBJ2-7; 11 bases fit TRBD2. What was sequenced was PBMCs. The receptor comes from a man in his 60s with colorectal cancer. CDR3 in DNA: TGCGCCAGCAGCCACCGAAGACTAGCGGGGTACGAGCAGTACTTC. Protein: CASSHRRLAGYEQYF.